These 7 T cell receptor beta chains were all obtained from the same sample, sequenced in a study of shared T cell receptors in the human thymus. Libraries were prepared by immunoSEQ multiplex PCR; TCRdb keeps only in-frame clonotypes and omits some of them. The sample records about 660,000 clones, roughly 90% being singletons. The sample was also reused in another study, on human thymus T cells.

Material for sequencing was thymocytes. These TCRs come from a boy under three years old with a congenital heart defect.

V and J are TRBV5-1 and TRBJ2-1; the match to TRBD1 covers 8 bases. The germline V gene encodes CDR1 SGHRS and CDR2 YFSETQ. This CDR3 is built from 15 residues. V dropped 3 bases and J dropped 7; count of bases not matched to a gene: 9. The CDR3 sequence is CASSSRAGGFNEQFF. Written as DNA, the CDR3 is TGCGCCAGCAGCTCAAGGGCAGGGGGCTTTAATGAGCAGTTCTTC.

This clone was counted only a few times. This sample also contains other DNA sequences that code for the same CDR3. This rearrangement joins TRBV5-1 to TRBJ2-7, with TRBD2 identical over 9 bases. This CDR3 has 14 residues. Losses at the gene ends were 4 bases for V and 4 bases for J; bases not matched to a gene: 6. The germline V gene encodes CDR1 SGHRS and CDR2 YFSETQ. The CDR3: CASSPLAGGYEQYF. In DNA, the CDR3 is TGCGCCAGCAGCCCACTAGCGGGTGGGTACGAGCAGTACTTC.

The J gene is TRBJ2-4, the V gene TRBV12-5, with TRBD1 matching 7 bases. The CDR3 is 14 amino acids. The germline V gene encodes CDR1 LGHNT and CDR2 FRNRAP. The junction had 2 bases not matched to a gene; V was cut back by 6 bases and J by 0 bases. CDR3: CASGRGLAKNIQYF. For the CDR3, the DNA is TGTGCTAGTGGAAGGGGGCTAGCCAAAAACATTCAGTACTTC.

The CDR3 protein is CASSLSQRSSGNTIYF. The CDR3 region has the DNA TGCGCCAGCAGCCTCAGCCAACGGAGCTCTGGAAACACCATATATTTT. This chain links TRBV5-1 with TRBJ1-3; D remains ambiguous. The germline CDR1 and CDR2 sequences are SGHRS and YFSETQ. The V end lost 4 bases, the J end lost 0 bases, and 14 bases lay between the germline ends. The CDR3 is made up of 16 amino acids.

This chain links TRBV6-5 with TRBJ1-5; a possible D gene is TRBD1 (6 bases). Germline CDR1 is MNHEY and CDR2 is SVGAGI. The CDR3 spans 15 residues. The V end lost 6 bases, the J end lost 3 bases, and 15 bases lay between the germline ends. CDR3 in DNA: TGTGCCAGCAGCCCGGCAGGGGATACCAATCAGCCCCAGCATTTT. Its translation: CASSPAGDTNQPQHF.

This rearrangement joins TRBV27 to TRBJ2-7; 7 positions agree with TRBD1. Looked up from germline, CDR1 is MNHEY and CDR2 is SMNVEV (reference sequence). The CDR3 is 19 residues long. V lost 5 bases to trimming and J lost 0 bases; unmatched junction nucleotides: 19. CDR3 sequence (DNA): TGTGCCAGCAGTGCTATGGTTGGCCTAGGGACAGAAGACTCCTACGAGCAGTACTTC. Its translation is CASSAMVGLGTEDSYEQYF.

The chain recombines TRBV27 with TRBJ2-7; D might be TRBD2 (6 bases). The ends were cut back, 3 bases at V and 2 bases at J, with 20 bases in the middle. This CDR3 region has 17 residues. From germline, CDR1 is MNHEY and CDR2 SMNVEV (reference sequence). The chain's CDR3 is CASSLEVLPGTPYEQYF. The CDR3 bases are TGTGCCAGCAGTTTGGAGGTTTTGCCTGGGACTCCCTACGAGCAGTACTTC.